This T cell receptor beta chain was retrieved from a study of beta chain features in type 1 diabetes. This clone was counted only a few times. Germline loops: CDR1 MNHNS, CDR2 SASEGT. The ends lost 5 bases at V and 1 base at J; junction bases unmatched: 2. The CDR3 runs to 14 residues. The whole isolated RNA underwent reverse transcription, so sequencing captured expressed TCRB transcripts. The data were produced by immunoSEQ multiplex PCR, yet TCRdb's version contains in-frame clones alone and is incomplete. The sample records approximately 150,000 clones, under 11% being singletons. Sequencing was carried out using naive CD4+ T cells from blood. V is TRBV6-1 and J is TRBJ2-5; 9 bases line up with TRBD2. The receptor was isolated from a man between 18 and 35 years old in good health. CDR3 region: CASSFSGGQETQYF. In DNA, the CDR3 is TGTGCCAGCAGTTTTAGCGGGGGCCAAGAGACCCAGTACTTC.